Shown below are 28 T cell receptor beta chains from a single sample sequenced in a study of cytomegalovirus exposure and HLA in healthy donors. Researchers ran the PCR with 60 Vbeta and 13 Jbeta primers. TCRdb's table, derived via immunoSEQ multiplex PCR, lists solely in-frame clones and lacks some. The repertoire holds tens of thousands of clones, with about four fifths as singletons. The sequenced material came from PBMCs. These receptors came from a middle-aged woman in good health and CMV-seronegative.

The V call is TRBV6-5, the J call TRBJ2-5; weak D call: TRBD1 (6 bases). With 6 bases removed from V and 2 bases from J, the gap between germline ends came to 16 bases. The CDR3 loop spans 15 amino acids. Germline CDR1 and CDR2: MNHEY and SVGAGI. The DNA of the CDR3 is TGTGCCAGCAGCAATCCTTCCAGGGGACAAGAGACCCAGTACTTC. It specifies CASSNPSRGQETQYF.

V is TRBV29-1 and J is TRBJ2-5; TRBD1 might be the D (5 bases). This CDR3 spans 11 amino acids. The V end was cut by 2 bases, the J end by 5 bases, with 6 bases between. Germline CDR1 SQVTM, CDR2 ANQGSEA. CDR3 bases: TGCAGCGTTGAAAGGGGTGAGACCCAGTACTTC. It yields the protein CSVERGETQYF.

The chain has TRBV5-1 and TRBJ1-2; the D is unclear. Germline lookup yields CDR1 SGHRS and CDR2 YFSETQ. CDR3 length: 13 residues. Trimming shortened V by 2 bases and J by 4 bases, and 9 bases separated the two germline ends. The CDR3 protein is CASSFSAGYGYTF. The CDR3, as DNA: TGCGCCAGCAGCTTTTCGGCGGGCTATGGCTACACCTTC. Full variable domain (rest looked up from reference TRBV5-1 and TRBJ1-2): KAGVTQTPRYLIKTRGQQVTLSCSPISGHRSVSWYQQTPGQGLQFLFEYFSETQRNKGNFPGRFSGRQFSNSRSEMNVSTLELGDSALYLCASSFSAGYGYTFGSGTRLTVV.

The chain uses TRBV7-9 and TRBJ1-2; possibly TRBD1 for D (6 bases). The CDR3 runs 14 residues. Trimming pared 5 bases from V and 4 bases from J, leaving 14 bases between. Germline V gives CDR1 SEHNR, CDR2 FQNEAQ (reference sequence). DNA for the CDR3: TGTGCCAGCAGCCCTCGGAGACAGGCCTATGGCTACACCTTC. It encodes CASSPRRQAYGYTF. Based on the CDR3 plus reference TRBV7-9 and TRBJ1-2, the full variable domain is DTGVSQNPRHKITKRGQNVTFRCDPISEHNRLYWYRQTLGQGPEFLTYFQNEAQLEKSRLLSDRFSAERPKGSFSTLEIQRTEQGDSAMYLCASSPRRQAYGYTFGSGTRLTVV.

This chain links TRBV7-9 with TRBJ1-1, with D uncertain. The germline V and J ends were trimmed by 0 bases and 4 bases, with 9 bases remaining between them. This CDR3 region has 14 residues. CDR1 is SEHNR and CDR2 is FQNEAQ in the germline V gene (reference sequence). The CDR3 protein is CASSLAGGFTEAFF. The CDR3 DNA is TGTGCCAGCAGCTTAGCAGGCGGATTCACTGAAGCTTTCTTT.

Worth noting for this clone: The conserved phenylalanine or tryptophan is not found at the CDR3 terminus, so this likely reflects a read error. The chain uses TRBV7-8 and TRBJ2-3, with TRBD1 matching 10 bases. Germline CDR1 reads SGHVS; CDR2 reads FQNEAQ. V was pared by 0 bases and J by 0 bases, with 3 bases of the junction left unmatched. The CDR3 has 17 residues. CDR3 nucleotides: TGTGCCAGCAGCTTAGCTCCGGGACAGGGGAGCACAGATACGCAGTATGTT. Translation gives CASSLAPGQGSTDTQYV.

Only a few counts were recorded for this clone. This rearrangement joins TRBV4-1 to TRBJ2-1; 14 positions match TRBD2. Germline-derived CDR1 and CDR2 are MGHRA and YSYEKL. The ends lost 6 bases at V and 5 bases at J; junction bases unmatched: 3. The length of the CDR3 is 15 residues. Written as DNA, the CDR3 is TGCGCCAGCAGGCAGGGACTAGCGGGGGACAATGAGCAGTTCTTC. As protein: CASRQGLAGDNEQFF.

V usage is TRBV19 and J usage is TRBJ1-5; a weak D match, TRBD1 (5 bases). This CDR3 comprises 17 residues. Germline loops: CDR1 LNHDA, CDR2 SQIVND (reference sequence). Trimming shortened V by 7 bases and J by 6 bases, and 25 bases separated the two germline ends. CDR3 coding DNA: TGTGCCAGTACCTATACCCACCAGGGAGGGCTACGTCAGCCCCAGCATTTT. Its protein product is CASTYTHQGGLRQPQHF.

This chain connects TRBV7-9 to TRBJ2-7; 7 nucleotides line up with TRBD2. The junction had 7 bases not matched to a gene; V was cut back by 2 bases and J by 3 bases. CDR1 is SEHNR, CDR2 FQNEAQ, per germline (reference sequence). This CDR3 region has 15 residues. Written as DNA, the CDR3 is TGTGCCAGCAGCTTATCGGACGGGGGGTACTACGAGCAGTACTTC. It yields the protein CASSLSDGGYYEQYF.

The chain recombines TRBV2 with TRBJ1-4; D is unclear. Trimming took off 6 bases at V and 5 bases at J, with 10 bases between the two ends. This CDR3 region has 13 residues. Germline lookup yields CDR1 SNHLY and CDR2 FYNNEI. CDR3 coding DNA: TGTGCCAGCAGGCTAAGTCCGAATGAAAAACTGTTTTTT. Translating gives CASRLSPNEKLFF.

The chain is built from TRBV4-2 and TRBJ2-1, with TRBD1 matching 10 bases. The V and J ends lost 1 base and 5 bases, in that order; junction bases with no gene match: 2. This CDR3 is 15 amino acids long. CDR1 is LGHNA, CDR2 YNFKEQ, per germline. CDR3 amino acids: CASSQGQGADNEQFF. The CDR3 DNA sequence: TGTGCCAGCAGCCAAGGACAGGGGGCGGACAATGAGCAGTTCTTC.

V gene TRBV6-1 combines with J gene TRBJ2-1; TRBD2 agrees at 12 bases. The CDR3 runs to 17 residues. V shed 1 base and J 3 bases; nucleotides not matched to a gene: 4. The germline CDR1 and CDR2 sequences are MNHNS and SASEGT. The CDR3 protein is CASSEGLAGGLYNEQFF. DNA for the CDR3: TGTGCCAGCAGTGAAGGGCTAGCGGGGGGGCTCTACAATGAGCAGTTCTTC.

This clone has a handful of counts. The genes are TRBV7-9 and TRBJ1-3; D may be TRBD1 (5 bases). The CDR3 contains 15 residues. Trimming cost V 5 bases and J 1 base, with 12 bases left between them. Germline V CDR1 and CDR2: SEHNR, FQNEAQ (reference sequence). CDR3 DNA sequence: TGTGCCAGCAGCCTTCCGGAGGGGTCTGGAAACACCATATATTTT. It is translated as CASSLPEGSGNTIYF.

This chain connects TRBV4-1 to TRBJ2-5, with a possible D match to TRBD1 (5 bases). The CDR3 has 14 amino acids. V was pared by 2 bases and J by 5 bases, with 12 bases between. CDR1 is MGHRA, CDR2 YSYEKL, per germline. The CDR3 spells CASSQITGFETQYF. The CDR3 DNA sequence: TGCGCCAGCAGCCAAATTACAGGATTCGAGACCCAGTACTTC.

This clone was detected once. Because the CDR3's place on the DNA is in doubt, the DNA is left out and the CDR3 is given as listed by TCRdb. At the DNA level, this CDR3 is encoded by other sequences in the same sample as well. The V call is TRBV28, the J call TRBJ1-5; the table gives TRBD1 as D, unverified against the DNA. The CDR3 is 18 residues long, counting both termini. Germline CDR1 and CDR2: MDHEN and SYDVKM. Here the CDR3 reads CASSTSTGLGSLNQPQHF.

The chain's CDR3 is CASSPPDRALPYGYTF. For the CDR3, the DNA is TGCGCCAGCAGCCCTCCCGACAGGGCCTTGCCCTATGGCTACACCTTC. The chain uses TRBV5-1 and TRBJ1-2; 7 bases match TRBD1. Per germline, CDR1 SGHRS and CDR2 YFSETQ. CDR3 length: 16 amino acids. V shed 4 bases and J 4 bases; nucleotides not matched to a gene: 13.

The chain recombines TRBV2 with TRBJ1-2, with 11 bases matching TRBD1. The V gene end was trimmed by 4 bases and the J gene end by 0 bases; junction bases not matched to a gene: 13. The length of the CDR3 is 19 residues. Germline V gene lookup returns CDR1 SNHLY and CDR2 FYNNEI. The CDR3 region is CASSGSRTGGLRANYGYTF. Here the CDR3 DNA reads TGTGCCAGCAGTGGAAGCAGGACAGGGGGCCTCCGAGCTAACTATGGCTACACCTTC.

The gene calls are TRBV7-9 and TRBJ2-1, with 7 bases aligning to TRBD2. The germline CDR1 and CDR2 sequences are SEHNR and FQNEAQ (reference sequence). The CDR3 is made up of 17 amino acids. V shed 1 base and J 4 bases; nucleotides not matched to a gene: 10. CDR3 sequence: CASSLGRGTTIYNEQFF. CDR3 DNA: TGTGCCAGCAGCTTAGGGCGGGGGACCACGATTTACAATGAGCAGTTCTTC.

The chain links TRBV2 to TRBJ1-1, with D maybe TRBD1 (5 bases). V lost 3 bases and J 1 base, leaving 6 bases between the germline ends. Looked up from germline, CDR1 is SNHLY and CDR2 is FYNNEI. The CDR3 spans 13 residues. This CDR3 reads CASSDRENTEAFF. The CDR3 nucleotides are TGTGCCAGCAGTGACAGGGAGAACACTGAAGCTTTCTTT.

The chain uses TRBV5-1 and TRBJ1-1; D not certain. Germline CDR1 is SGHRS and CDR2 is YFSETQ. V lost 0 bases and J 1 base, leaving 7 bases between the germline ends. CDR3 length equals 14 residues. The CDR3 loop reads CASSLGSGNTEAFF. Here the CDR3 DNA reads TGCGCCAGCAGCTTGGGTTCAGGGAACACTGAAGCTTTCTTT.

CDR3 coding DNA: TGTGCCAGCAGGAACGAGGGGGTTCAGCCCCAGCATTTT. Encoded protein: CASRNEGVQPQHF. The V call is TRBV28, the J call TRBJ1-5; D perhaps matches TRBD1 (6 bases). Trimming took 6 bases from V and 6 from J, leaving 12 bases between them. Germline-derived CDR1 and CDR2 are MDHEN and SYDVKM. CDR3 length: 13 amino acids.

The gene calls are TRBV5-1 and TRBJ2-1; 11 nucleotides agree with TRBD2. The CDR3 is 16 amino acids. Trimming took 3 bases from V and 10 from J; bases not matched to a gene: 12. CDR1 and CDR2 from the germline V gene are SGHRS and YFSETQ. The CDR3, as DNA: TGCGCCAGCAGCTCCGAGGGGGGACTAGCGGTTGGAGAGCAGTTCTTC. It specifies CASSSEGGLAVGEQFF.

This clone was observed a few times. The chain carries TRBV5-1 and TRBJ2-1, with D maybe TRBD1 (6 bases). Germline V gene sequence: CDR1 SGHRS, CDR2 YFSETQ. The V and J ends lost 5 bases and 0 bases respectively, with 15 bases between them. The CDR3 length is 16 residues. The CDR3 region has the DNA TGCGCCAGCAGTCAGACCGGGACAAACTCCTACAATGAGCAGTTCTTC. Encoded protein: CASSQTGTNSYNEQFF. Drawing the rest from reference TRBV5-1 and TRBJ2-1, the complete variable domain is KAGVTQTPRYLIKTRGQQVTLSCSPISGHRSVSWYQQTPGQGLQFLFEYFSETQRNKGNFPGRFSGRQFSNSRSEMNVSTLELGDSALYLCASSQTGTNSYNEQFFGPGTRLTVL.

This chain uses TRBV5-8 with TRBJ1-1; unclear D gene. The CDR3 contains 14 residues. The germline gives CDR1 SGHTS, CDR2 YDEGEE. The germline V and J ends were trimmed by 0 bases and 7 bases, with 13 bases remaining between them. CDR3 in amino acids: CASSLEEGWGEAFF. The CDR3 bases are TGTGCCAGCAGCTTGGAAGAGGGTTGGGGTGAAGCTTTCTTT. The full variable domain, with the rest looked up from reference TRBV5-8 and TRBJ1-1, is EAGVTQSPTHLIKTRGQQATLRCSPISGHTSVYWYQQALGLGLQFLLWYDEGEERNRGNFPPRFSGRQFPNYSSELNVNALELEDSALYLCASSLEEGWGEAFFGQGTRLTVV.

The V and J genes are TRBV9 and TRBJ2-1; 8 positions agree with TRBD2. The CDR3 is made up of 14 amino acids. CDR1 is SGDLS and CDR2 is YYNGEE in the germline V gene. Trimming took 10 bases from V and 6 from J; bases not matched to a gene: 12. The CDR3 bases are TGTGCCGGTCAAACGGGGGGGCCAGGCAATGAGCAGTTCTTC. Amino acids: CAGQTGGPGNEQFF.

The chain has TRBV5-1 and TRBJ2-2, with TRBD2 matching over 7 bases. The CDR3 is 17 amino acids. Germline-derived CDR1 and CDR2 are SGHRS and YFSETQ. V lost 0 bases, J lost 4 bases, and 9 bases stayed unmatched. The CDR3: CASSLAGSGYRTGELFF. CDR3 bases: TGCGCCAGCAGCTTGGCGGGTAGCGGGTACCGCACCGGGGAGCTGTTTTTT.

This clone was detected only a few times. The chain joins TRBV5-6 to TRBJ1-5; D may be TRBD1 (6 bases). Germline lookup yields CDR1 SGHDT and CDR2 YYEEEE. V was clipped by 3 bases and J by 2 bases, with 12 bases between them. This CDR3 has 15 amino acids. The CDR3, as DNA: TGTGCCAGCAGCTCGAGACAGGTCGGCAATCAGCCCCAGCATTTT. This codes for CASSSRQVGNQPQHF.

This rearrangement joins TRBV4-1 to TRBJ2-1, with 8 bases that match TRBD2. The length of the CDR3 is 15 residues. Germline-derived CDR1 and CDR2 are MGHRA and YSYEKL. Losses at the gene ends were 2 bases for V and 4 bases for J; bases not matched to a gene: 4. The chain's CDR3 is CASSQTGGTYNEQFF. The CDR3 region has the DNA TGCGCCAGCAGCCAAACGGGGGGGACTTACAATGAGCAGTTCTTC.